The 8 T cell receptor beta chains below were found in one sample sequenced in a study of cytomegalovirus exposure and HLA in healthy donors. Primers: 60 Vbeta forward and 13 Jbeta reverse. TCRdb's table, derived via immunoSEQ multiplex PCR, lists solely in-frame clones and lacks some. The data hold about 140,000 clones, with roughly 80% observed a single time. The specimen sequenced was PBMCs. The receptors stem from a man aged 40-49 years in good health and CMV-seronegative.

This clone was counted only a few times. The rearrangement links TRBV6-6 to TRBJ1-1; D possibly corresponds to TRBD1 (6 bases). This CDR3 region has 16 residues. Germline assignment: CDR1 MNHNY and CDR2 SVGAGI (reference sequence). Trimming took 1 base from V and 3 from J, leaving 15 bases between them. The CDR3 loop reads CASSYWGRDEYTEAFF. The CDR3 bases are TGTGCCAGCAGTTACTGGGGGCGCGACGAATACACTGAAGCTTTCTTT.

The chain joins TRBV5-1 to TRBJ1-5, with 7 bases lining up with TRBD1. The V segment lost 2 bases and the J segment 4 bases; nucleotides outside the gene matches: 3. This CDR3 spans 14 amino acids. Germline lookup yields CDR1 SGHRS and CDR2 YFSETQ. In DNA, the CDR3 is TGCGCCAGCAGCTTACAGGGGCTGAATCAGCCCCAGCATTTT. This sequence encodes CASSLQGLNQPQHF.

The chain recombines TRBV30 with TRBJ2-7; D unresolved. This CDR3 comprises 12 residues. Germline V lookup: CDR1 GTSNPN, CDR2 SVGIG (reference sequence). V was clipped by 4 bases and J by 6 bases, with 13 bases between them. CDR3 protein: CAWTAYNSEQYF. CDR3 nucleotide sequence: TGTGCCTGGACCGCGTATAACTCCGAGCAGTACTTC.

The CDR3, as DNA: TGTGCCAGCAGTTACTACCAGTTAGCGGGGGGGATCGAGCAGTACTTC. It codes for CASSYYQLAGGIEQYF. This sequence joins TRBV6-5 and TRBJ2-7; 11 nucleotides align to TRBD2. The trim removed 1 base at V and 6 bases at J, leaving 8 bases unmatched. Germline V lookup: CDR1 MNHEY, CDR2 SVGAGI. The CDR3 has 16 residues.

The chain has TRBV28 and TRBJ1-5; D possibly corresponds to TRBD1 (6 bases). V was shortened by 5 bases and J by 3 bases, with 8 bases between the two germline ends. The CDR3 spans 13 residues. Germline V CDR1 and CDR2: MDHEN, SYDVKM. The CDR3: CASSQGYNQPQHF. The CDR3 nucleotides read TGTGCCAGCAGTCAGGGGTACAATCAGCCCCAGCATTTT.

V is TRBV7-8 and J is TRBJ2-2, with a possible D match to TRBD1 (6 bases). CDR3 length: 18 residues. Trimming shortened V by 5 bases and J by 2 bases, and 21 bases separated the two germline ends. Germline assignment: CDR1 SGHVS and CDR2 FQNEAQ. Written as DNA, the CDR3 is TGTGCCAGCAGCGCGGACCTGACAGGAGCCTTCAACACCGGGGAGCTGTTTTTT. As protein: CASSADLTGAFNTGELFF. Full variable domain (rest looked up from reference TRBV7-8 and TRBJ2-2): GAGVSQSPRYKVAKRGQDVALRCDPISGHVSLFWYQQALGQGPEFLTYFQNEAQLDKSGLPSDRFFAERPEGSVSTLKIQRTQQEDSAVYLCASSADLTGAFNTGELFFGEGSRLTVL.

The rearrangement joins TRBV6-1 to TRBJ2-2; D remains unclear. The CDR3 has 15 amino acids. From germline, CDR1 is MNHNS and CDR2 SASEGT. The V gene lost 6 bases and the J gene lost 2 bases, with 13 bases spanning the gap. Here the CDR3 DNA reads TGTGCCAGCAGGGCCCTCGACACTAACACCGGGGAGCTGTTTTTT. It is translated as CASRALDTNTGELFF.

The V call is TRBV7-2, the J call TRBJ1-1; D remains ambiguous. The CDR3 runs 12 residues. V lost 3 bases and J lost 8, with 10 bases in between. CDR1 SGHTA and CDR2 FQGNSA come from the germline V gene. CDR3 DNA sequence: TGTGCCAGCAGCTTCGGGAGAGGGGAAGCTTTCTTT. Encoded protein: CASSFGRGEAFF.